Shown below are 27 T cell receptor beta chains from a single sample sequenced in a study of read filtering for tumor transcriptome and immune sequencing. This library used approximately 390 ng RNA and molecular barcoded adaptors spanning alpha/delta and beta/gamma chains. TCRdb re-derived calls from the reads in MiXCR, one entry per CDR3 protein. The sample shows about 57,000 distinct CDR3 sequences, less than 25% of them seen only once. Sequencing input: a population of CD138-negative cells sorted from bone marrow. These receptors all stem from a donor at least 40 years old with multiple myeloma.

V and J are TRBV11-2 and TRBJ2-3, with D perhaps matching TRBD1 (6 bases). Germline V gene data show CDR1 as SGHAT and CDR2 as FQNNGV. CDR3 length: 16 amino acids. Trimming stripped 1 base from V and 1 base from J, with 12 bases between. CDR3 nucleotides: TGTGCCAGCAGCTTAGTATTTAGGACAGGCACAGATACGCAGTATTTT. Its translation: CASSLVFRTGTDTQYF. Using reference TRBV11-2 and TRBJ2-3 for the parts outside the CDR3, the full variable domain is EAGVAQSPRYKIIEKRQSVAFWCNPISGHATLYWYQQILGQGPKLLIQFQNNGVVDDSQLPKDRFSAERLKGVDSTLKIQPAKLEDSAVYLCASSLVFRTGTDTQYFGPGTRLTVL.

In this sample, this clonotype turned up many times. The chain uses TRBV10-3 and TRBJ2-3; D may be TRBD1 (5 bases). The CDR3 spans 15 residues. Trimming left V 3 bases short and J 0 bases short, with 10 bases between. The germline V gene encodes CDR1 ENHRY and CDR2 SYGVKD. CDR3 protein: CAISELGPSTDTQYF. The CDR3 nucleotides read TGTGCCATCAGTGAATTGGGGCCGAGCACAGATACGCAGTATTTT.

This chain joins TRBV5-6 and TRBJ2-5; 12 positions match TRBD2. The CDR3 runs to 19 residues. V lost 3 bases and J lost 2; bases outside the gene matches: 14. Germline CDR1 SGHDT, CDR2 YYEEEE. CDR3 nucleotide sequence: TGTGCCAGCAGCTGGGACCGGGAACTAGCGGGAGGCGTTCAAGAGACCCAGTACTTC. Encoded protein: CASSWDRELAGGVQETQYF.

This clonotype was detected many times. This chain joins TRBV11-2 and TRBJ1-2; D unresolved. Trimming removed 4 bases from V and 2 bases from J, with 14 bases in between. The CDR3 spans 15 residues. The germline V gene has CDR1 SGHAT and CDR2 FQNNGV. This CDR3 is CASSSAGRVNYGYTF. CDR3 nucleotide sequence: TGTGCCAGCAGCTCTGCTGGGCGGGTCAACTATGGCTACACCTTC.

About this clonotype itself: Just one base apart from a much larger clone, this may be a read error. The J gene is TRBJ2-2, the V gene TRBV11-2; tentatively, D is TRBD1 or TRBD2 (5 bases each). The CDR3 has 14 residues. Germline V gene data show CDR1 as SGHAT and CDR2 as FQNNGV. The CDR3 here is CASSFGTPTGEPFF. CDR3 DNA sequence: TGTGCCAGCAGCTTTGGGACCCCGACCGGGGAGCCGTTTTTT.

This clonotype was seen only once. Since a much larger clone is just one base distant, this may be a read error. The genes are TRBV5-1 and TRBJ1-1; D is unresolved. Per germline, CDR1 SGHRS and CDR2 YFSETQ. The CDR3 extends over 14 amino acids. CDR3 in DNA: TGCGCCAGCAGCTTGGCGGGCACGAACACTGAAGCTCTCTTT. Encoded protein: CASSLAGTNTEALF.

This clonotype came up many times. The chain employs TRBV6-6 and TRBJ2-6; no clear D. Per the germline V gene, CDR1 is MNHNY and CDR2 is SVGAGI (reference sequence). Trimming took 10 bases from V and 0 from J, leaving 4 bases between them. The CDR3 consists of 12 residues. CDR3 DNA sequence: TGTGCCACCTACTCTGGGGCCAACGTCCTGACTTTC. Translated, it gives CATYSGANVLTF.

By share of the sample, this clonotype is large. The J gene is TRBJ2-3, the V gene TRBV4-1, with 10 bases lining up with TRBD2. The CDR3 is 15 amino acids. Germline CDR1 and CDR2: MGHRA and YSYEKL. Germline trimming cut 6 bases from V and 1 base from J; bases unmatched to any gene: 4. The CDR3: CASSIAGGRTDTQYF. The CDR3 DNA reads TGCGCCAGCAGTATAGCGGGAGGCCGCACAGATACGCAGTATTTT.

This clonotype occurred many times. The chain carries TRBV29-1 and TRBJ2-3, with 7 bases aligning to TRBD2. Trimming at V came to 7 bases and at J to 3 bases, leaving 10 bases not matched to a gene. This CDR3 contains 14 residues. Germline V gene data show CDR1 as SQVTM and CDR2 as ANQGSEA. The CDR3 loop is CSALGGILTDTQYF. In nucleotides, the CDR3 is TGCAGCGCCCTGGGGGGGATTTTAACAGATACGCAGTATTTT.

In its sample, this clonotype was seen many times. The rearrangement uses TRBV12-3 or TRBV12-4 and TRBJ1-2, with a tentative D call TRBD1 (5 bases). The CDR3 length is 13 residues. Trimming removed 3 bases at V and 4 bases at J, with 9 bases between. CDR3 nucleotide sequence: TGTGCCAGCAGTTTGGGGCCTGCCTATGGCTACACCTTC. This sequence encodes CASSLGPAYGYTF.

This clonotype was observed many times. As DNA, the CDR3 is TGCGCCAGCAGCCAATTTGGTCGACTAGCGGGTTACAATGAGCAGTTCTTC. Protein product: CASSQFGRLAGYNEQFF. This sequence joins TRBV4-1 and TRBJ2-1; 10 positions match TRBD2. J was trimmed by 4 bases and V by 2 bases; bases with no gene match: 8. Germline CDR1 and CDR2: MGHRA and YSYEKL. CDR3 length: 17 amino acids.

As concerns this clonotype: Given a much more abundant clone one base away, this may be a read error. This sequence joins TRBV20-1 and TRBJ2-3; D possibly corresponds to TRBD1 (5 bases). V dropped 5 bases and J dropped 6 bases, with 12 bases sitting between them. From germline, CDR1 is DFQATT and CDR2 SNEGSKA (reference sequence). The CDR3 is 12 residues long. This CDR3 reads CSAGVPGDTQYF. The CDR3 nucleotides are TGCAGTGCTGGGGTCCCAGGGGATACGCAGTATTTT.

With regard to this clonotype: This may be a read error: a much more frequent sequence differs by one nucleotide. This chain uses TRBV12-3 or TRBV12-4 with TRBJ2-2; TRBD2 agrees at 7 bases. The CDR3 consists of 11 residues. The CDR3 DNA is TGTGCCAGCAGTTTTGGCGGGGGGCTGTTTTTT. This codes for CASSFGGGLFF.

This clonotype was picked up many times. V usage is TRBV11-2 and J usage is TRBJ2-7; perhaps TRBD2 as D (5 bases). V lost 5 bases, J lost 7 bases, and 18 bases lay in between. The V gene's germline CDR1 is SGHAT and CDR2 FQNNGV. The CDR3 extends over 14 amino acids. CDR3 nucleotides: TGTGCCAGCAGCCACCGCAGACAATCGGGGGAGCAGTACTTC. The encoded protein is CASSHRRQSGEQYF.

This clonotype was seen many times. The CDR3 region has the DNA TGTGCCAGCGCTAGCGCGAGCTCCTACGAGCAGTACTTC. Translating it yields CASASASSYEQYF. The chain links TRBV6-5 to TRBJ2-7; maybe TRBD2 (6 bases). This CDR3 comprises 13 residues. Germline assignment: CDR1 MNHEY and CDR2 SVGAGI. The V gene lost 8 bases and the J gene lost 0 bases, with 11 bases spanning the gap.

CDR3: CASRSLRLGGYPYEQYF. CDR3 in DNA: TGTGCCAGCAGATCGCTTCGACTAGGCGGGTACCCCTACGAGCAGTACTTC. The V gene is TRBV5-6, the J gene TRBJ2-7; D is possibly TRBD2 (6 bases). Germline V gene sequence: CDR1 SGHDT, CDR2 YYEEEE. Trimming removed 5 bases from V and 2 bases from J, with 23 bases in between. The CDR3 contains 17 residues.

With respect to this clonotype: A read error may be the cause here, since a much bigger clone is one base away. The V call is TRBV20-1, the J call TRBJ2-7; TRBD1 matches 7 bases. The germline V gene encodes CDR1 DFQATT and CDR2 SNEGSKA (reference sequence). The CDR3 extends over 12 amino acids. The DNA of the CDR3 is TGCAGTGCCCGACAGGGTTCCTACGGGCAGTACTTC. Amino acids: CSARQGSYGQYF.

The sample holds a few counts of this clonotype. Relative to the germline gene, one junction end is altered; a read error may explain this. The CDR3 coding sequence is TGTGCCAGCCCGGACAGGACGAACACTGAAGCTTACTTT. Protein sequence: CASPDRTNTEAYF. This sequence joins TRBV2 and TRBJ1-1, with 7 bases fitting TRBD1. Per germline, CDR1 SNHLY and CDR2 FYNNEI. This CDR3 region has 13 residues.

This clonotype came up many times. The CDR3 here is CASSSAGDSPLHF. CDR3 DNA: TGTGCCAGCAGTTCGGCAGGGGATTCACCCCTCCACTTT. J is TRBJ1-6 and V is TRBV12-3 or TRBV12-4; TRBD1 might be the D (6 bases). Trimming took 4 bases from V and 8 from J, leaving 9 bases between them. CDR3 length: 13 residues.

This clonotype was counted ten times or more. The rearrangement uses TRBV28 and TRBJ1-5; no reliable D call. Trimming removed 5 bases at V and 5 bases at J, with 10 bases between. The CDR3 has 13 residues. Germline values: CDR1 MDHEN, CDR2 SYDVKM. DNA of the CDR3: TGTGCCAGCAGTCCCCAAGCGGATCAGCCCCAGCATTTT. Translated: CASSPQADQPQHF.

The gene calls are TRBV5-1 and TRBJ2-7; 8 nucleotides agree with TRBD2. The CDR3 length is 18 residues. Losses at the gene ends were 1 base for V and 0 bases for J; bases not matched to a gene: 12. Germline assignment: CDR1 SGHRS and CDR2 YFSETQ. The DNA for the CDR3 is TGCGCCAGCAGCTTGCTCATTTCACTAGCGGACAGCTCCTACGAGCAGTACTTC. Its translation is CASSLLISLADSSYEQYF.

In this sample, this clonotype turned up many times. The chain has TRBV29-1 and TRBJ2-6, with D unresolved. Trimming left V 7 bases short and J 0 bases short, with 10 bases between. Germline loops: CDR1 SQVTM, CDR2 ANQGSEA. The CDR3 is 14 residues long. The CDR3 region has the DNA TGCAGCGCCAAACTTGACTCTGGGGCCAACGTCCTGACTTTC. Translation: CSAKLDSGANVLTF.

This clonotype was counted only a few times. The chain has TRBV5-4 and TRBJ2-3, with D unresolved. Germline values: CDR1 SGHNT, CDR2 YYREEE (reference sequence). This CDR3 spans 14 amino acids. The ends were cut back, 8 bases at V and 1 base at J, with 14 bases in the middle. CDR3 DNA sequence: TGTGCCAGTCCGGACCTCACCGGCACAGATACGCAGTATTTT. Translating gives CASPDLTGTDTQYF.

This clonotype has at least ten counts. The chain links TRBV7-2 to TRBJ2-3; D gene ambiguous. Trimming pared 3 bases from V and 3 bases from J, leaving 7 bases between. The germline V gene encodes CDR1 SGHTA and CDR2 FQGNSA. The CDR3 covers 13 residues. CDR3 protein: CASSFMATDTQYF. Here the CDR3 DNA reads TGTGCCAGCAGCTTTATGGCGACAGATACGCAGTATTTT.

This clonotype turned up a few times. It may be a read error: a sequence one base away is much more abundant. The chain combines TRBV12-3 or TRBV12-4 with TRBJ1-5; perhaps TRBD1 as D (6 bases). This CDR3 has 14 amino acids. The CDR3 DNA follows: TGTGCCAGCGGTTTTCAGGGGAATAAGGAGCCCCAGCATTTT. It yields the protein CASGFQGNKEPQHF.

This clonotype came up many times. V gene TRBV3-1 combines with J gene TRBJ1-5; D unclear. CDR3 length: 17 amino acids. Trimming stripped 0 bases from V and 0 bases from J, with 12 bases between. CDR1 LGHDT and CDR2 YNNKEL come from the germline V gene (reference sequence). CDR3 DNA: TGTGCCAGCAGCCAAGAGTCCCCCGGGTTTAGCAATCAGCCCCAGCATTTT. Protein: CASSQESPGFSNQPQHF.

This clonotype was counted many times. The chain joins TRBV20-1 to TRBJ1-5; 8 bases map to TRBD1. With V trimmed by 3 bases and J by 0 bases, 7 bases remained unmatched. The CDR3 consists of 16 residues. Germline V gives CDR1 DFQATT, CDR2 SNEGSKA (reference sequence). The CDR3 here is CSARIQGGNSNQPQHF. CDR3 bases: TGCAGTGCTAGGATACAGGGGGGCAATAGCAATCAGCCCCAGCATTTT.